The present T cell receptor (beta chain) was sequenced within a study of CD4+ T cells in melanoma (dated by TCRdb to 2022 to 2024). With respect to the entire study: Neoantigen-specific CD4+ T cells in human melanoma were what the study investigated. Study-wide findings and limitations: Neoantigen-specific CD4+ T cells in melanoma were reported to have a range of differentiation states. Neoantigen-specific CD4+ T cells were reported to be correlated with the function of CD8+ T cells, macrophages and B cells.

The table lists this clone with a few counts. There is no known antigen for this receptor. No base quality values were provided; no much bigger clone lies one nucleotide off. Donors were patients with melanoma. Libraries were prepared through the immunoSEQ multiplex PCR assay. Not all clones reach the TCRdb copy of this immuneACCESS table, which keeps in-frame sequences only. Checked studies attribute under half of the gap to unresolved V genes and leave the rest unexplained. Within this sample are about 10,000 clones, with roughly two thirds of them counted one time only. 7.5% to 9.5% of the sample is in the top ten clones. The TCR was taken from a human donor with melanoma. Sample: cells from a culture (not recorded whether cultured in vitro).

Read as DNA, the sequence is TGTGCCAGCAGCCCCCTCGGGGGGAGCGGTGAAGCTTTCTTT. It translates as CASSPLGGSGEAFF. In this chain, TRBV7-9 is recombined with TRBJ1-1; perhaps TRBD1 is the D gene, with 5 bases matching. The CDR3 covers 14 residues, taking in both the cysteine and the phenylalanine. The CDR3 DNA has 42 bases and is translated from base 1. The germline V gene (reference sequence) gives CDR1 as SEHNR and CDR2 as FQNEAQ. V is cut by 5 bases and J by 7 bases, and the space between the germline ends is 17 bases.